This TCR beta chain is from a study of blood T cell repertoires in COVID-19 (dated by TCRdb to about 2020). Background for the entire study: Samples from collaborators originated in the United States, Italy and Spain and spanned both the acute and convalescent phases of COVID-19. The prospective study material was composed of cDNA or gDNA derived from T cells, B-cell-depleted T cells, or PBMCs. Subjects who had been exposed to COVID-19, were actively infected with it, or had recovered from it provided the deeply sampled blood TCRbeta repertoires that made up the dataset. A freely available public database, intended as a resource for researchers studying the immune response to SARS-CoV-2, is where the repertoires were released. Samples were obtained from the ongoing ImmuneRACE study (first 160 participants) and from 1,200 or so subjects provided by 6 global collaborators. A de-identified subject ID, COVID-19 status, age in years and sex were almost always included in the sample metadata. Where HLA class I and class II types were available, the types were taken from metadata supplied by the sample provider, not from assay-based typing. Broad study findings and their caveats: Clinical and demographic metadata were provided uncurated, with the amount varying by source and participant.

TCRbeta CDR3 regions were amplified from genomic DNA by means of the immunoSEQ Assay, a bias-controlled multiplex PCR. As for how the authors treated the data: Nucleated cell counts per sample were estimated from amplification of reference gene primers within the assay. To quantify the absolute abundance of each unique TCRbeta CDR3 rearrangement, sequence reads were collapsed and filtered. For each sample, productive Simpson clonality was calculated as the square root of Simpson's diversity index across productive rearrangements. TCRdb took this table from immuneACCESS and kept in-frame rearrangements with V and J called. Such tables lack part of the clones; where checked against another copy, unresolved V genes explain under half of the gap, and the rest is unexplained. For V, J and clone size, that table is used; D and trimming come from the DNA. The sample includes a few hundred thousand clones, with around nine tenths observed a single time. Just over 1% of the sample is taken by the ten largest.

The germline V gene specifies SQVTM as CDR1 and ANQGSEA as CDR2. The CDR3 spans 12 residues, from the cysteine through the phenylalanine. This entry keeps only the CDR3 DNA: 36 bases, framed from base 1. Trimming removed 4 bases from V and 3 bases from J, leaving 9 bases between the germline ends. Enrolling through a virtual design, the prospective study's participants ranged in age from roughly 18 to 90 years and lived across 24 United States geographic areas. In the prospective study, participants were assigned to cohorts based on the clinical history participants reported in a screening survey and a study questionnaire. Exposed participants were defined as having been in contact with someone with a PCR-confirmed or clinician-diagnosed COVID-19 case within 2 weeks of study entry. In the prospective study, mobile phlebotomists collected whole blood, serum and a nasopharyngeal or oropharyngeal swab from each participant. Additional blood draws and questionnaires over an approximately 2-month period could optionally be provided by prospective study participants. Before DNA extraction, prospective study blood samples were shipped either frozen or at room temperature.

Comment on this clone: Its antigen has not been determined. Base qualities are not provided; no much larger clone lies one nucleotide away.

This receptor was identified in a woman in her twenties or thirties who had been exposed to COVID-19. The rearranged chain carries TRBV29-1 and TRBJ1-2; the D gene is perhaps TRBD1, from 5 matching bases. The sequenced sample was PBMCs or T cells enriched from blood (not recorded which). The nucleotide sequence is TGCAGCGTTGTCAGGGATGACTATGGCTACACCTTC. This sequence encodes CSVVRDDYGYTF.